The 5 T cell receptor beta chains reported below all come from one sample, sequenced in a study of shared T cell receptors in the human thymus. Generated by immunoSEQ multiplex PCR, the TCRdb table keeps only in-frame clones and is missing some. The table includes about 380,000 clones, approximately 95% detected once. The sequencing input was thymocytes. The source of these receptors is a human donor.

The chain employs TRBV2 and TRBJ1-2; a weak D match, TRBD1 (6 bases). Germline lookup yields CDR1 SNHLY and CDR2 FYNNEI. V gave up 5 bases and J gave up 6 bases, with 10 bases separating them. The CDR3 spans 12 residues. CDR3 nucleotide sequence: TGTGCCAGCAGTTTACAGGGAGATGGCTACACCTTC. Its protein is CASSLQGDGYTF.

The chain couples TRBV5-1 to TRBJ2-7; TRBD2 is a possible D gene (6 bases). The CDR3 has 15 amino acids. CDR1 is SGHRS and CDR2 is YFSETQ in the germline V gene. V was trimmed by 0 bases and J by 5 bases, leaving 15 bases between them. CDR3 amino acids: CASSLGLVLPHEQYF. CDR3 nucleotide sequence: TGCGCCAGCAGCTTGGGACTAGTTCTTCCCCACGAGCAGTACTTC.

The rearrangement links TRBV6-5 to TRBJ2-7, with a weak D call TRBD2 (7 bases). The CDR3 extends over 14 amino acids. Between the trimmed V and J ends, which lost 6 bases and 2 bases, there was a span of 14 bases. The V gene's germline CDR1 is MNHEY and CDR2 SVGAGI. This CDR3 reads CASRSGGGTYEQYF. DNA for the CDR3: TGTGCCAGCAGGTCGGGCGGGGGCACCTACGAGCAGTACTTC.

This rearrangement joins TRBV28 to TRBJ1-5, with D tentatively TRBD1 (5 bases). The germline CDR1 and CDR2 sequences are MDHEN and SYDVKM. The CDR3 runs to 16 residues. V lost 5 bases and J lost 2, with 16 bases in between. The CDR3 DNA reads as TGTGCCAGCAGTCCCACCGGGGGAGGTGGCAATCAGCCCCAGCATTTT. This gives the protein CASSPTGGGGNQPQHF.

The chain carries TRBV7-9 and TRBJ1-5; 7 bases agree with TRBD1. The CDR3 spans 14 residues. In germline, CDR1 is SEHNR, CDR2 FQNEAQ (reference sequence). J was trimmed by 2 bases and V by 5 bases; bases with no gene match: 3. CDR3 DNA sequence: TGTGCCAGCAGCCACGGGACAGGCAATCAGCCCCAGCATTTT. Translated, it gives CASSHGTGNQPQHF.